This TCR beta chain was captured in a study of blood T cell repertoires in COVID-19. V was pared by 0 bases and J by 2 bases, with 9 bases between. This CDR3 has 15 residues. Germline CDR1 is SEHNR and CDR2 is FQNEAQ (reference sequence). The repertoire was sequenced with immunoSEQ multiplex PCR; TCRdb's copy has only in-frame clones and lacks some. The sample yields about 170,000 clones, about 88% seen once. In assigning cohorts, the study relied on participant-reported clinical history. Recovered Cohort 3 donors showed two negative PCRs, clearance, or symptom resolution. The chain links TRBV7-9 to TRBJ2-3; no firm D call. Input material: PBMCs or T cells enriched from blood (not recorded which). The TCR originated in a woman aged 50 to 65 who had recovered from COVID-19. CDR3 protein: CASSLALVDTDTQYF. CDR3 DNA: TGTGCCAGCAGCTTAGCGCTAGTCGACACAGATACGCAGTATTTT.